This T cell receptor (beta chain) was identified during a study of response to subunit inactivated influenza vaccine (dated by TCRdb to between 2017 and 2018). About the investigation overall: Deep quantitative T cell receptor repertoire profiling was used in the study to track responses to a trivalent subunit inactivated influenza vaccine.

Of note for this clonotype: Its antigen remains unidentified. No per-base quality is available; no much larger clone lies one base away.

CDR1 and CDR2 (DFQATT, SNEGSKA) derive from the germline V gene (reference sequence). Between the V and J ends, shortened by 5 bases and 0 bases respectively, the junction contains 2 bases. The CDR3 goes from the cysteine to the phenylalanine over 11 residues. Only the CDR3 region is kept as DNA, spanning 33 bases read in frame from base 1. On the study overall, not on this receptor specifically: The authors proposed that each seasonal influenza vaccination may bring in only a limited number of new T cells.

The method was RT-PCR. The sequencing machine was an Illumina HiSeq 2500. Starting from the raw public reads, TCRdb applied fastp trimming at Q25, assembled clones with MiXCR and retained in-frame beta chains. Entries are consolidated by CDR3 protein sequence, retaining the most common genes and DNA. The sample yields 550,000 to 800,000 distinct CDR3 sequences; approximately 15% were counted once. The ten most abundant clones make up 11% of the sample. The sample was PBMCs from blood, taken 11 to 12 days after vaccination. The rearranged chain carries TRBV20-1 and TRBJ1-5; the D gene identity is not certain. The sequence was obtained from a man aged 50-60 years who received an inactivated influenza vaccine. Donor details come from another sample of the same person, matched by shared clones. The CDR3 in this case is CSADSNQPQHF. The nucleotides read TGCAGTGCTGATAGCAATCAGCCCCAGCATTTT.